The rows below give T cell receptor beta chains drawn from one sample of a study of blood T cell repertoires in COVID-19. Generated by immunoSEQ multiplex PCR, the TCRdb table keeps only in-frame clones and is missing some. The data contain under 200,000 clones, 83% of them singletons. Sequenced input: PBMCs or T cells enriched from blood (not recorded which). The receptors stem from a woman aged 50 to 60 in a cohort exposed to, infected with or recovered from COVID-19 (not recorded which). CDR3s include the opening cysteine and the closing phenylalanine or tryptophan. A D gene is named only where the DNA matches it firmly. Expanded clones get a size class; other rows say once, few or many, or leave the size out.

d_call,j_call,clone_size,v_call,cdr3_aa,cdr3_nt
.,TRBJ2-7,.,TRBV5-1,CASSWDTADYYEQYF,TGCGCCAGCAGCTGGGACACTGCAGATTACTACGAGCAGTACTTC
.,TRBJ2-7,.,TRBV28,CASRTSGGAGYEQYF,TGTGCCAGCAGAACTTCAGGTGGGGCCGGCTACGAGCAGTACTTC
TRBD2,TRBJ2-1,.,TRBV9,CATAKREGWDEQFF,TGTGCCACTGCTAAGCGGGAGGGCTGGGATGAGCAGTTCTTC
.,TRBJ1-2,.,TRBV4-1,CASSQVSGLVGGYTF,TGCGCCAGCAGCCAAGTCTCAGGGTTAGTAGGGGGCTACACCTTC
.,TRBJ2-3,.,TRBV7-2,CASSPSSVSGTDTQYF,TGTGCCAGCAGCCCATCTAGCGTCAGTGGCACAGATACGCAGTATTTT
.,TRBJ1-1,.,TRBV7-9,CASSSRGNEAFF,TGTGCCAGCAGCTCTCGAGGCAATGAAGCTTTCTTT
.,TRBJ2-7,.,TRBV14,CASSQDRGYEQYF,TGTGCCAGCAGCCAAGATAGGGGGTACGAGCAGTACTTC
TRBD2,TRBJ2-7,.,TRBV2,CASRVNSGRSTREQYF,TGTGCCAGCAGGGTTAATAGCGGGAGGTCAACCCGCGAGCAGTACTTC
TRBD1,TRBJ2-7,few,TRBV6-1,CASSDLGTDEQYF,TGTGCCAGCAGTGACCTCGGGACAGACGAGCAGTACTTC
TRBD1,TRBJ1-4,.,TRBV2,CATSPDRVGEKLFF,TGTGCCACCAGCCCGGACAGGGTTGGTGAAAAACTGTTTTTT
TRBD1,TRBJ1-6,.,TRBV6-1,CASSDRGLSNSPLHF,TGTGCCAGCAGTGACAGGGGGCTTAGTAATTCACCCCTCCACTTT
.,TRBJ2-7,.,TRBV7-9,CASSLSSYEQYF,TGTGCCAGCAGCCTAAGCTCCTACGAGCAGTACTTC
.,TRBJ1-1,.,TRBV27,CASSSSRGGTNTEAFF,TGTGCCAGCAGTTCTTCCAGAGGGGGAACTAACACTGAAGCTTTCTTT
TRBD1,TRBJ1-1,.,TRBV11-1,CASTPRTGQGEAFF,TGTGCCAGCACTCCTCGGACAGGGCAGGGTGAAGCTTTCTTT
TRBD2,TRBJ2-3,.,TRBV3-1/TRBV3-2,CASSQEQRGGLNTQYF,TGTGCCAGCAGCCAAGAACAGCGGGGGGGGTTGAATACGCAGTATTTT
.,TRBJ1-5,.,TRBV7-8,CASSLSGFNQPQHF,TGTGCCAGCAGCTTATCGGGGTTCAATCAGCCCCAGCATTTT
.,TRBJ2-3,.,TRBV3-1/TRBV3-2,CASSTSRADTQYF,TGTGCCAGCAGCACCTCGCGGGCCGATACGCAGTATTTT
.,TRBJ2-2,.,TRBV7-2,CASSLVARAVTGELFF,TGTGCCAGCAGCTTAGTGGCCAGGGCGGTTACCGGGGAGCTGTTTTTT
.,TRBJ2-7,.,TRBV4-3,CASSPFGGEQYF,TGCGCCAGCAGCCCATTTGGCGGGGAGCAGTACTTC
.,TRBJ2-3,.,TRBV5-1,CASSLSERKSTDTQYF,TGCGCCAGCAGCTTGTCCGAGCGGAAGAGCACAGATACGCAGTATTTT
.,TRBJ2-2,.,TRBV10-3,CAIRDSSNTGELFF,TGTGCCATCAGGGACAGCTCGAACACCGGGGAGCTGTTTTTT
.,TRBJ2-7,.,TRBV2,CASRIRDNDLYEQYF,TGTGCCAGCAGGATCCGGGACAACGACCTCTACGAGCAGTACTTC
.,TRBJ1-3,.,TRBV7-2,CASNLNRGGNTIYF,TGTGCCAGCAACCTAAATAGGGGCGGAAACACCATATATTTT
.,TRBJ1-3,many,TRBV9,CASSALPNSGNTIYF,TGTGCCAGCAGCGCCCTTCCTAACTCTGGAAACACCATATATTTT
TRBD1,TRBJ1-6,few,TRBV6-5,CASSPGTGYGSPLHF,TGTGCCAGCAGTCCCGGGACAGGGTACGGCTCACCCCTCCACTTT
.,TRBJ1-3,.,TRBV5-1,CASSFTGPEDTIYF,TGCGCCAGCAGCTTTACAGGGCCCGAGGACACCATATATTTT
.,TRBJ2-7,.,TRBV5-6,CASSLISSYEQYF,TGTGCCAGCAGCTTGATCAGTTCCTACGAGCAGTACTTC